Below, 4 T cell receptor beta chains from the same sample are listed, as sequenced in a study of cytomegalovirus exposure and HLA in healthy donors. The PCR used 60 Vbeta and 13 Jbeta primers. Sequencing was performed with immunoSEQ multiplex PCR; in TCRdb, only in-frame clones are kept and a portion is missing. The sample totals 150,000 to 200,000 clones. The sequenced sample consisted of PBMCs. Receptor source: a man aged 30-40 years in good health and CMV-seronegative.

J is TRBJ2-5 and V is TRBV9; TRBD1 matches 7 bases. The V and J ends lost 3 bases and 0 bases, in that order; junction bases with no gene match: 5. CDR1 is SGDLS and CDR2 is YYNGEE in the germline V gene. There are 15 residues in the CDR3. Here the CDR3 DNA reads TGTGCCAGCAGCGATAAACAGGGGTACCAAGAGACCCAGTACTTC. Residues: CASSDKQGYQETQYF.

CDR3 amino acids: CASSLQGSYEQYF. Here the CDR3 DNA reads TGCGCCAGCAGCCTACAGGGATCCTACGAGCAGTACTTC. This chain uses TRBV10-1 with TRBJ2-7; TRBD1 is a possible D gene (6 bases). V was pared by 6 bases and J by 1 base, with 10 bases between. CDR1 is WNHNN and CDR2 is SYGVQD in the germline V gene (reference sequence). This CDR3 has 13 residues.

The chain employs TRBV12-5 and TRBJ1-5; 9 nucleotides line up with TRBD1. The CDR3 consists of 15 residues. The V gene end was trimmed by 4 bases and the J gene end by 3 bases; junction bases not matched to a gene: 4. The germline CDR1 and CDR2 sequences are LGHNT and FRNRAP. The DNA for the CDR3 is TGTGCTAGTGGTTGGGGGACAGGGACCAATCAGCCCCAGCATTTT. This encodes CASGWGTGTNQPQHF.

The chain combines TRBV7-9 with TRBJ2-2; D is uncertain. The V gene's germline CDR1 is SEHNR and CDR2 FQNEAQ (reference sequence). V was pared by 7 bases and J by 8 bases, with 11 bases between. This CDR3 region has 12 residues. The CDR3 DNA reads TGTGCCAGCACCCCCGTCGAGGGGGAGCTGTTTTTT. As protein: CASTPVEGELFF.